This TCR beta chain emerged from a study of shared clonotypes between healthy human individuals. Profiling relied on immunoSEQ multiplex PCR, and the TCRdb table lists in-frame clones only, not all of them. The top ten hold 0.5% to 0.6% of the sample, which has some 1,100,000 clones, about 80% seen once. The clonotype was recovered from a man aged 18 to 30 in good health. Some clones in this sample may be carry-over from other donors' samples. The material sequenced was memory CD4+ T cells from PBMCs. The subset denotes: CD45RA-negative fraction.

The CDR3, as DNA: TGTGCCAGTGCGACAGGGACGGGTTACGAGCAGTACTTC. Protein: CASATGTGYEQYF. The chain joins TRBV28 to TRBJ2-7, with TRBD1 matching 7 bases. The V segment lost 9 bases and the J segment 4 bases; nucleotides outside the gene matches: 9. This CDR3 is built from 13 residues. Germline V gene lookup returns CDR1 MDHEN and CDR2 SYDVKM.